This TCR beta chain derives from a study of blood T cell repertoires in COVID-19. Study-wide background: Acute and convalescent COVID-19 samples came from the United States, Italy and Spain.

The method was immunoSEQ multiplex PCR; TCRdb's version includes in-frame clones alone and lacks a portion of them. The sample lists 120,000 to 150,000 clones, about 85% occurring once. The CDR3 is 15 amino acids. Germline CDR1 is SGHNT and CDR2 is YYREEE (reference sequence). Trimming left V 1 base short and J 5 bases short, with 15 bases between. Participants were aged about 18 to 90 years, lived in 24 US areas, and enrolled virtually. Participants were placed into cohorts based on the clinical history they reported. Symptom resolution, clearance, or two negative PCRs marked donors in Cohort 3 as recovered.

The specimen sequenced was PBMCs or T cells enriched from blood (not recorded which). The receptor was derived from a woman in her thirties or forties who had recovered from COVID-19. The chain links TRBV5-4 to TRBJ1-1; D call uncertain. The CDR3 region is CASSLPEGAETEAFF. CDR3 coding DNA: TGTGCCAGCAGCTTGCCTGAGGGCGCGGAGACTGAAGCTTTCTTT.